These 17 T cell receptor beta chains share one sample of origin, sequenced in a study of T cells in Graves' hyperthyroidism and ophthalmopathy. There were TCR beta CDR3 regions amplified from RNA transcripts. Carried out on the TCR CDR3, a first-round RT-PCR used the HTBI primer set. Via MiXCR, TCRdb re-called the multiplex PCR reads, giving one row per CDR3 protein. The data hold hundreds of thousands of distinct CDR3 sequences, with about 15% observed a single time. The specimen was blood. Receptors originate from an older woman with Graves' ophthalmopathy.

This clonotype was recorded a few times. This chain joins TRBV7-3 and TRBJ1-4; perhaps TRBD1 as D (6 bases). Per germline, CDR1 SGHTA and CDR2 FQGTGA. The CDR3 sequence is 16 residues long. Trimming took 5 bases from V and 4 from J, leaving 17 bases between them. The CDR3 is CASSQKWTAGNEKLFF. The CDR3 region has the DNA TGTGCCAGCAGCCAAAAATGGACAGCGGGTAATGAAAAACTGTTTTTT.

This clonotype was detected ten times or more. The chain links TRBV18 to TRBJ1-2; unclear D gene. Trimming removed 0 bases at V and 8 bases at J, with 10 bases between. This CDR3 is 13 amino acids long. CDR1 and CDR2 (germline): KGHSH, LQKENI. The CDR3, as DNA: TGTGCCAGCTCACCACCGGGGTATCGCGGCTACACCTTC. Its translation: CASSPPGYRGYTF.

This clonotype was seen repeatedly, ten times or more. The gene calls are TRBV12-3 or TRBV12-4 and TRBJ1-4; a possible D gene is TRBD1 (6 bases). V was trimmed by 5 bases and J by 5 bases, leaving 9 bases between them. The CDR3 is made up of 13 amino acids. CDR3 sequence (DNA): TGTGCCAGCAGTCTAGGACAGAATGAAAAACTGTTTTTT. It is translated as CASSLGQNEKLFF.

The V call is TRBV29-1, the J call TRBJ1-6; D gene ambiguous. Germline values: CDR1 SQVTM, CDR2 ANQGSEA. The V gene lost 7 bases and the J gene lost 9 bases, with 10 bases spanning the gap. CDR3 length: 11 residues. The CDR3 loop reads CSARGCSPLHF. The CDR3 DNA is TGCAGCGCCCGGGGTTGTTCACCCCTCCACTTT. The whole variable domain, filled in from reference TRBV29-1 and TRBJ1-6, reads SAVISQKPSRDICQRGTSLTIQCQVDSQVTMMFWYRQQPGQSLTLIATANQGSEATYESGFVIDKFPISRPNLTFSTLTVSNMSPEDSSIYLCSARGCSPLHFGNGTRLTVT.

This clonotype has a count of ten or more. This CDR3 reads CASIATGTGVNNEQFF. Written as DNA, the CDR3 is TGTGCCAGCATCGCCACCGGGACAGGGGTCAACAATGAGCAGTTCTTC. V and J are TRBV7-9 and TRBJ2-1, with 10 nucleotides matching TRBD1. Looked up from germline, CDR1 is SEHNR and CDR2 is FQNEAQ (reference sequence). The CDR3 has 16 residues. The V gene end was trimmed by 7 bases and the J gene end by 5 bases; junction bases not matched to a gene: 11. Full variable domain (outside the CDR3, taken from reference TRBV7-9 and TRBJ2-1): DTGVSQNPRHKITKRGQNVTFRCDPISEHNRLYWYRQTLGQGPEFLTYFQNEAQLEKSRLLSDRFSAERPKGSFSTLEIQRTEQGDSAMYLCASIATGTGVNNEQFFGPGTRLTVL.

This clonotype was seen repeatedly, ten times or more. J is TRBJ2-5 and V is TRBV2; D remains ambiguous. The V gene lost 2 bases and the J gene lost 5 bases, with 9 bases spanning the gap. The CDR3 sequence is 13 residues long. Germline CDR1 SNHLY, CDR2 FYNNEI. CDR3: CASSEPARETQYF. CDR3 DNA: TGTGCCAGCAGTGAACCGGCGAGGGAGACCCAGTACTTC.

The chain joins TRBV29-1 to TRBJ1-1, with a possible D match to TRBD1 (5 bases). V was cut by 3 bases and J by 12 bases, with 17 bases left in between. CDR3 length equals 12 residues. CDR1 and CDR2 (germline): SQVTM, ANQGSEA. Written as DNA, the CDR3 is TGCAGCGTTGATGCAGCCGGGACGCCCCCTTTCTTT. Amino acid sequence: CSVDAAGTPPFF.

The gene calls are TRBV29-1 and TRBJ1-2, with no clear D. Germline loops: CDR1 SQVTM, CDR2 ANQGSEA. This CDR3 comprises 12 residues. Trimming pared 3 bases from V and 2 bases from J, leaving 7 bases between. Here the CDR3 DNA reads TGCAGCGTTGACGACCGAAACTATGGCTACACCTTC. Amino acid sequence: CSVDDRNYGYTF.

This clonotype occurred many times. The genes are TRBV20-1 and TRBJ2-7; D is possibly TRBD1 or TRBD2 (6 bases each). The germline V and J ends were trimmed by 3 bases and 4 bases, with 13 bases remaining between them. Germline V gene data show CDR1 as DFQATT and CDR2 as SNEGSKA (reference sequence). CDR3 size: 13 residues. The CDR3 is CSASFRGRYEQYF. The CDR3 DNA reads as TGCAGTGCTAGTTTTCGGGGGCGATACGAGCAGTACTTC.

In this sample, this clonotype turned up many times. V is TRBV12-3 or TRBV12-4 and J is TRBJ2-1; 11 positions match TRBD2. Trimming took 3 bases from V and 4 from J; bases not matched to a gene: 8. The CDR3 is 17 amino acids. The CDR3 spells CASSFSLAGGAYNEQFF. The DNA of the CDR3 is TGTGCCAGCAGTTTTTCCTTAGCGGGAGGGGCTTACAATGAGCAGTTCTTC.

The rearrangement joins TRBV27 to TRBJ1-5, with a weak D call TRBD1 (6 bases). Germline V CDR1 and CDR2: MNHEY, SMNVEV (reference sequence). V shed 6 bases and J shed 6 bases, with 18 bases lying between them. The length of the CDR3 is 15 residues. The CDR3 region has the DNA TGTGCCAGCAGCTACCGGAGGGGGGCGAGTCAGCCCCAGCATTTT. Translation gives CASSYRRGASQPQHF.

The sample holds many counts of this clonotype. The chain has TRBV3-1 and TRBJ1-1, with D hard to call. Trimming removed 0 bases at V and 3 bases at J, with 11 bases between. The CDR3 runs to 15 residues. Germline assignment: CDR1 LGHDT and CDR2 YNNKEL (reference sequence). CDR3 protein: CASSQDYLRDTEAFF. The CDR3 region has the DNA TGTGCCAGCAGCCAAGATTACCTACGGGACACTGAAGCTTTCTTT.

The chain uses TRBV20-1 and TRBJ2-6; D assignment may be TRBD1 or TRBD2 (6 bases each). Per the germline V gene, CDR1 is DFQATT and CDR2 is SNEGSKA (reference sequence). Trimming took off 3 bases at V and 0 bases at J, with 9 bases between the two ends. The CDR3 has 15 amino acids. The CDR3 sequence is CSARRGVSGANVLTF. The CDR3 region has the DNA TGCAGTGCTAGGAGGGGGGTCTCTGGGGCCAACGTCCTGACTTTC.

The chain couples TRBV7-9 to TRBJ2-1, with D unclear. Germline assignment: CDR1 SEHNR and CDR2 FQNEAQ (reference sequence). V lost 5 bases and J lost 10, with 15 bases in between. The CDR3 length is 13 residues. CDR3 region: CASSPEDDWEQFF. CDR3 in DNA: TGTGCCAGCAGCCCTGAGGACGATTGGGAGCAGTTCTTC. The whole variable domain, filled in from reference TRBV7-9 and TRBJ2-1, reads DTGVSQNPRHKITKRGQNVTFRCDPISEHNRLYWYRQTLGQGPEFLTYFQNEAQLEKSRLLSDRFSAERPKGSFSTLEIQRTEQGDSAMYLCASSPEDDWEQFFGPGTRLTVL.

This clonotype was seen repeatedly, ten times or more. This chain uses TRBV5-1 with TRBJ2-7; 8 bases are shared with TRBD1. The germline V gene encodes CDR1 SGHRS and CDR2 YFSETQ. The CDR3 consists of 15 residues. After removal of 0 bases from V and 3 bases from J, the junction contained 5 bases not matched to a gene. CDR3 in amino acids: CASSLAGGQVYEQYF. The CDR3 DNA follows: TGCGCCAGCAGCTTGGCAGGGGGCCAAGTCTACGAGCAGTACTTC.

The sample holds many counts of this clonotype. The chain couples TRBV3-1 to TRBJ1-4; D unresolved. The CDR3 has 15 amino acids. Germline loops: CDR1 LGHDT, CDR2 YNNKEL (reference sequence). Trimming stripped 3 bases from V and 2 bases from J, with 10 bases between. Here the CDR3 reads CASSQRRSTNEKLFF. The CDR3 DNA follows: TGTGCCAGCAGCCAGCGGAGGTCCACTAATGAAAAACTGTTTTTT.

Turning to this clonotype: A much larger clone sits a single nucleotide away, making a read error possible. This chain joins TRBV12-3 or TRBV12-4 and TRBJ2-7; 12 nucleotides agree with TRBD2. The V and J ends lost 3 bases and 8 bases, in that order; junction bases with no gene match: 11. The CDR3 spans 16 residues. As DNA, the CDR3 is TGTGCCAGCAGTTTCATATTGACTAGCGGGAGTAGCAAGCAGTACTTC. Protein: CASSFILTSGSSKQYF.